This TCR beta chain was captured by sequencing in a study of response to subunit inactivated influenza vaccine. At least ten counts were recorded for this clonotype. Its antigen is as yet unknown. Overall study results and limits: Few additional T cells are recruited per seasonal influenza vaccination, authors suggested.

Deletions cut 3 bases from V and 5 bases from J, with 18 bases between. Germline loops: CDR1 KGHDR, CDR2 SFDVKD. The CDR3 consists of 16 residues. TCRdb used MiXCR to reprocess the RT-PCR reads, holding one entry per CDR3 protein. The table includes 550,000 to 600,000 distinct CDR3 sequences, about 12% detected once. This clonotype was sampled from a man over 45 who received an inactivated influenza vaccine. The input for sequencing was PBMCs from blood, taken on the day of vaccination. The V call is TRBV24-1, the J call TRBJ2-5; either TRBD1 or TRBD2 may supply D (5 bases each). The DNA of the CDR3 is TGTGCCACCAGTGATCCGGGACCGCAAGTCGGGGAGACCCAGTACTTC. This codes for CATSDPGPQVGETQYF.